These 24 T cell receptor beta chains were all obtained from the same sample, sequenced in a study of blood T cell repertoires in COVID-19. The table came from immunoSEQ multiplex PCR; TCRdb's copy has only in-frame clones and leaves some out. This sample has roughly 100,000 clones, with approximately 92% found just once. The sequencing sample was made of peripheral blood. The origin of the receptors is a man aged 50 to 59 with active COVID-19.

The CDR3 here is CASSSGAPYEQYF. Here the CDR3 DNA reads TGTGCCAGCAGTTCAGGGGCCCCCTACGAGCAGTACTTC. The chain couples TRBV28 to TRBJ2-7; D is perhaps TRBD1 (6 bases). V lost 4 bases, J lost 2 bases, and 9 bases lay in between. The CDR3 length is 13 residues. Germline loops: CDR1 MDHEN, CDR2 SYDVKM.

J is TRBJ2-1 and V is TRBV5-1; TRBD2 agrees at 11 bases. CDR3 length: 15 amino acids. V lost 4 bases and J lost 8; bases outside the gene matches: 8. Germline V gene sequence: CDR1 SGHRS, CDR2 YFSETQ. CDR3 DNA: TGCGCCAGCAGCCTTCGACTAGCGGGGAAGGATGAGCAGTTCTTC. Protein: CASSLRLAGKDEQFF.

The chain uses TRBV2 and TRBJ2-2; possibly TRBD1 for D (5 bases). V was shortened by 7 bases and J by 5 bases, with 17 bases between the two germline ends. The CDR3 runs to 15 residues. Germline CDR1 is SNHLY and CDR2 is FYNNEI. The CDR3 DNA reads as TGTGCCAGCACCGAAGGTCCAGGGTATACCGGGGAGCTGTTTTTT. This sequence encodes CASTEGPGYTGELFF.

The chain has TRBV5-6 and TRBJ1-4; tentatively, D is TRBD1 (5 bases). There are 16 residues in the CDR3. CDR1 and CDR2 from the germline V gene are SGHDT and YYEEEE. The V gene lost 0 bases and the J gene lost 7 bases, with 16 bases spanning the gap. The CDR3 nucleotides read TGTGCCAGCAGCTTGGAGGGGCGGACAAGTTTTGAAAAACTGTTTTTT. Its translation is CASSLEGRTSFEKLFF.

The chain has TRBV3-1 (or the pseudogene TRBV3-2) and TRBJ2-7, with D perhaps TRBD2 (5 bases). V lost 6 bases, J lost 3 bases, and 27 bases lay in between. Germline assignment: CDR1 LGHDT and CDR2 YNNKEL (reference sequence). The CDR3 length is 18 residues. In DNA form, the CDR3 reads TGTGCCAGCAGTTTGAGGAGCCTACGGGGTAATTCGTTCTACGAGCAGTACTTC. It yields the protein CASSLRSLRGNSFYEQYF.

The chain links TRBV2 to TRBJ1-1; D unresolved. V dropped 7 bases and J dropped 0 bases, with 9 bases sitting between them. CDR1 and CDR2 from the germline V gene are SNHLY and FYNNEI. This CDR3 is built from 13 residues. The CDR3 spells CASIKEVNTEAFF. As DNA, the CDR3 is TGTGCCAGCATCAAGGAGGTGAACACTGAAGCTTTCTTT.

CDR3: CASSLDLGGGQGRYGYTF. CDR3 sequence (DNA): TGTGCCAGCAGCTTAGACCTGGGGGGGGGACAGGGAAGGTATGGCTACACCTTC. V is TRBV7-6 and J is TRBJ1-2; 9 bases are shared with TRBD1. CDR1 is SGHVS and CDR2 is FNYEAQ in the germline V gene. Germline trimming cut 1 base from V and 5 bases from J; bases unmatched to any gene: 14. CDR3 length: 18 amino acids. Filled out from reference TRBV7-6 and TRBJ1-2, the complete variable domain reads GAGVSQSPRYKVTKRGQDVALRCDPISGHVSLYWYRQALGQGPEFLTYFNYEAQQDKSGLPNDRFSAERPEGSISTLTIQRTEQRDSAMYRCASSLDLGGGQGRYGYTFGSGTRLTVV.

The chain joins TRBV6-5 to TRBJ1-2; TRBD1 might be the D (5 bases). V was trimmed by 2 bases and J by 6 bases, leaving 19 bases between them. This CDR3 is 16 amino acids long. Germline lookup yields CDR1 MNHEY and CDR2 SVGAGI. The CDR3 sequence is CASSYTGRPIKDGYTF. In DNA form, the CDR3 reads TGTGCCAGCAGTTACACAGGCAGACCAATTAAAGATGGCTACACCTTC.

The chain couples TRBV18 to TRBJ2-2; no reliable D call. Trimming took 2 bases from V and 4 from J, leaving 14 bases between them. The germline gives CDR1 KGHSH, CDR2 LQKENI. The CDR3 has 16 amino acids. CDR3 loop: CASSPVTLRGTGELFF. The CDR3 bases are TGTGCCAGCTCACCAGTGACACTCCGTGGCACCGGGGAGCTGTTTTTT.

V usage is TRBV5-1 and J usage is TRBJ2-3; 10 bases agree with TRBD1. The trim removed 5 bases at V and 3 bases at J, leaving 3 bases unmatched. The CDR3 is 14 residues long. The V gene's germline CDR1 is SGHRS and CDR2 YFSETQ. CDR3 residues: CASRGTGETDTQYF. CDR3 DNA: TGCGCCAGCAGGGGGACAGGGGAGACAGATACGCAGTATTTT.

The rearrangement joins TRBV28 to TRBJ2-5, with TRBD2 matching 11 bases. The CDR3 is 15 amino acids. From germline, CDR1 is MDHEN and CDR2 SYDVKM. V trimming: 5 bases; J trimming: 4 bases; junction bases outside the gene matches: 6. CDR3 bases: TGTGCCAGCAGTCTAGCGGGAGGAGTGGGAGAGACCCAGTACTTC. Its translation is CASSLAGGVGETQYF.

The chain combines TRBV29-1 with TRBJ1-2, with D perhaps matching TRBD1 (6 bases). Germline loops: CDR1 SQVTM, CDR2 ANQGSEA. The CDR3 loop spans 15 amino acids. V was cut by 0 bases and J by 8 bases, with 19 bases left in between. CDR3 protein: CSVEDRDRPLPGYTF. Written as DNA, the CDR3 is TGCAGCGTTGAAGATCGTGACAGGCCGCTGCCCGGCTACACCTTC.

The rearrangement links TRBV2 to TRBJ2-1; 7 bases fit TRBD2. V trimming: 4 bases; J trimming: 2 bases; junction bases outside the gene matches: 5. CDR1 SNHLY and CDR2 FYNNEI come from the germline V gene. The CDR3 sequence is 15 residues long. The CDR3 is CASSVSAGAYNEQFF. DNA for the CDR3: TGTGCCAGCAGTGTTTCTGCGGGGGCCTACAATGAGCAGTTCTTC.

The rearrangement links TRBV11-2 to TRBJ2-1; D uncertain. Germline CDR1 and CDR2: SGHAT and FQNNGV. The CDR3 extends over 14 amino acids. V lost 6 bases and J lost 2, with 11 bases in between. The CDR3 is CASRAGGAYNEQFF. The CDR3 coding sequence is TGTGCCAGCAGAGCCGGTGGAGCCTACAATGAGCAGTTCTTC.

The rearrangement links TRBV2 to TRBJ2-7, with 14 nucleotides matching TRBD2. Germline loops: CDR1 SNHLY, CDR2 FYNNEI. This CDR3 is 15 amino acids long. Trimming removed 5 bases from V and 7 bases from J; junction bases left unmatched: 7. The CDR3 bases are TGTGCCAGCAGTCCGGGACTAGCGGGAGTGCGGGAGCAGTACTTC. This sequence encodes CASSPGLAGVREQYF.

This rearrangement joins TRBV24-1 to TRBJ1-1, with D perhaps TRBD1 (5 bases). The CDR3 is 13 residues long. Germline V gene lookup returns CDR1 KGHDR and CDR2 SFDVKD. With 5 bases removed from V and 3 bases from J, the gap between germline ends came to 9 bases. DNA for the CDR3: TGTGCCACCAGTGGTCGGGGGGACACTGAAGCTTTCTTT. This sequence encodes CATSGRGDTEAFF.

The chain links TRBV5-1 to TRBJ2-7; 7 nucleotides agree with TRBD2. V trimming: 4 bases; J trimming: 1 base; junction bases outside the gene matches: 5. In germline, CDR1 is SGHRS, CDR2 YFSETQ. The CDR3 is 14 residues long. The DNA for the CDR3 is TGCGCCAGCAGCCGGGGGAGGGAATCCTACGAGCAGTACTTC. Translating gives CASSRGRESYEQYF.

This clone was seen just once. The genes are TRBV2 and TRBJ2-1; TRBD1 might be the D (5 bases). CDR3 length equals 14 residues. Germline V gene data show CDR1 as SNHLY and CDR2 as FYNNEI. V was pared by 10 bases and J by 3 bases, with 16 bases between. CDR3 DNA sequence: TGTGCCATCCCGGCAGAAAGGGGCTACAATGAGCAGTTCTTC. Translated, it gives CAIPAERGYNEQFF. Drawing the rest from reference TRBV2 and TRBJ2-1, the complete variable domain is EPEVTQTPSHQVTQMGQEVILRCVPISNHLYFYWYRQILGQKVEFLVSFYNNEISEKSEIFDDQFSVERPDGSNFTLKIRSTKLEDSAMYFCAIPAERGYNEQFFGPGTRLTVL.

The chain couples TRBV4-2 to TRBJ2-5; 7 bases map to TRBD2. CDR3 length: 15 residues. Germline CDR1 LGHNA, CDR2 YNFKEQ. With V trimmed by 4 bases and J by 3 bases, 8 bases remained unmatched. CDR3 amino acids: CASSRVLANEETQYF. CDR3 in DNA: TGTGCCAGCAGCCGGGTACTAGCGAACGAAGAGACCCAGTACTTC.

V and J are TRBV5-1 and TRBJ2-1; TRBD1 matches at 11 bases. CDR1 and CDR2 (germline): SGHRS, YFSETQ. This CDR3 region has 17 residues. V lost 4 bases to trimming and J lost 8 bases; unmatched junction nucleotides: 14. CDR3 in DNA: TGCGCCAGCAGCAGAACCGGGACAGGGGGATATTCGGATGAGCAGTTCTTC. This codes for CASSRTGTGGYSDEQFF.

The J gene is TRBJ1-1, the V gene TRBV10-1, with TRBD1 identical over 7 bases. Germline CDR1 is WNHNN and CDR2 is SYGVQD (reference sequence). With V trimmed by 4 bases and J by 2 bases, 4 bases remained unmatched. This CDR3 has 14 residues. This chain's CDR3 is CASSGTGSNTEAFF. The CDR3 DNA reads TGCGCCAGCAGTGGGACAGGTTCAAACACTGAAGCTTTCTTT.

This CDR3 reads CASSLFSGASGSYEQYF. The CDR3 DNA reads as TGTGCCAGCAGTTTATTTTCCGGGGCTAGCGGGAGTTACGAGCAGTACTTC. The chain recombines TRBV27 with TRBJ2-7, with TRBD2 matching 10 bases. V gave up 1 base and J gave up 4 bases; unmatched junction bases: 10. The germline gives CDR1 MNHEY, CDR2 SMNVEV (reference sequence). The CDR3 is made up of 17 amino acids.

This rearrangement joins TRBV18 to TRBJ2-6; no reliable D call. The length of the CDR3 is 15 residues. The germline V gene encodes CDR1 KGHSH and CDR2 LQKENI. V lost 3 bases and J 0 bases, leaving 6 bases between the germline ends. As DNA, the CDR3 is TGTGCCAGCTCACCCGACAACTCTGGGGCCAACGTCCTGACTTTC. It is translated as CASSPDNSGANVLTF. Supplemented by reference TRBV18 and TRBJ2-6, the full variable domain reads NAGVMQNPRHLVRRRGQEARLRCSPMKGHSHVYWYRQLPEEGLKFMVYLQKENIIDESGMPKERFSAEFPKEGPSILRIQQVVRGDSAAYFCASSPDNSGANVLTFGAGSRLTVL.

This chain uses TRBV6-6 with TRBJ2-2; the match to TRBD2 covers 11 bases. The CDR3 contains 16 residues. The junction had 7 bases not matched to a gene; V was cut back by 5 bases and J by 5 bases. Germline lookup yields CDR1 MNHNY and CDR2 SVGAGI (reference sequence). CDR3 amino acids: CASSRFTSGRTGELFF. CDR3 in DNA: TGTGCCAGCAGTCGGTTCACTAGCGGGAGAACCGGGGAGCTGTTTTTT.